This T cell receptor beta chain was observed in a study of T cell responses to AZD1222 COVID-19 vaccine. Study-wide results and caveats: Among vaccine-associated CD4 TCRs, coverage spanned spike, with dominance at 160-218 and 743-854. Among the donors, most were white British and more were female, and clonal diversity was possibly underestimated.

This clone was detected a few times. Its matching antigen is unknown. The V end was cut by 5 bases, the J end by 0 bases, with 5 bases between. Germline CDR1 WSHSY, CDR2 SAAADI. This CDR3 comprises 13 residues. Profiling relied on immunoSEQ multiplex PCR, and the TCRdb table lists in-frame clones only, not all of them. The sample holds about 150,000 clones, 85% seen once. The chain joins TRBV10-2 to TRBJ1-3, with D unclear. This clonotype originated in an adult who received the MenACWY meningococcal vaccine as a control. The sequencing used peripheral blood, collected 28 days after the second dose of the MenACWY control vaccine. The CDR3: CASSWDSGNTIYF. The CDR3 region has the DNA TGCGCCAGCAGTTGGGACTCTGGAAACACCATATATTTT.